Here is one T cell receptor beta chain with its context. Its antigen remains unknown. The data stem from a study of shared clonotypes between healthy human individuals. About the study: Per-donor plates numbered three CD4 naive, three CD4 memory, two CD8 naive and one CD8 memory. Notes on the study in general: Naive subsets generally exceeded memory subsets in estimated richness.

As processed by the authors: Quality scores were absent from the junction-only immunoSEQ sequences, so filtering differed. Using immunoSEQ multiplex PCR, the repertoire was profiled, and TCRdb retains in-frame clones only, with some absent. The V and J calls and clone size were taken over from that table, and D and trimming were inferred from the DNA. The data show more than 2 million clones, 95% seen once. The CDR3 is 14 residues long. In germline, CDR1 is LNHDA, CDR2 SQIVND (reference sequence). The germline V and J ends were trimmed by 5 bases and 1 base, with 10 bases remaining between them. Researchers partitioned CD4+ cells into CD45RA+ naive and CD45RA-negative memory subsets.

The genes are TRBV19 and TRBJ2-3, with no clear D. Sequencing was carried out using naive CD4+ T cells sorted from blood. Sample subset: CD45RA+ positively selected. This clonotype was obtained from a man younger than 30 in good health. The CDR3 loop is CASSSIEGTDTQYF. CDR3 nucleotide sequence: TGTGCCAGTAGTTCTATCGAGGGCACAGATACGCAGTATTTT.